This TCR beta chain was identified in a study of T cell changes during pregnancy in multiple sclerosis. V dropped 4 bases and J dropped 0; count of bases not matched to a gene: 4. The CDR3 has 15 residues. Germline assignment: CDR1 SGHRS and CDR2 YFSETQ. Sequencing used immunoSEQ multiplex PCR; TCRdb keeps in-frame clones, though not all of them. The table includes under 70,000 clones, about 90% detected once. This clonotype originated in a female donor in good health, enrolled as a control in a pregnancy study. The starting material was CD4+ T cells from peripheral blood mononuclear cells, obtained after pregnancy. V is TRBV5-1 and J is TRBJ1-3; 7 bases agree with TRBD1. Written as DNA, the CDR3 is TGCGCCAGCAGCCAGGGGACAGCCTCTGGAAACACCATATATTTT. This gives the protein CASSQGTASGNTIYF.